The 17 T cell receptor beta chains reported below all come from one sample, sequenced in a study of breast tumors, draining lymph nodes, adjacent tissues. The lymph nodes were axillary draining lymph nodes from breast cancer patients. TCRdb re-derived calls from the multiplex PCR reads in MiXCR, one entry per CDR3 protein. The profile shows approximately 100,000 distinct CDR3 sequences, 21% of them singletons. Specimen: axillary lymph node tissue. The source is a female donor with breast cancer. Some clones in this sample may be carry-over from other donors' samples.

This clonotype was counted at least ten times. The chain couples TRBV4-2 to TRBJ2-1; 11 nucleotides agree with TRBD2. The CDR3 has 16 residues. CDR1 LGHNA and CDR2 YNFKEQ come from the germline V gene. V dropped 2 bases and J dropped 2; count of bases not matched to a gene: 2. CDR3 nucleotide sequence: TGTGCCAGCAGCCAACGGACTAGCGGGCCCTACAATGAGCAGTTCTTC. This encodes CASSQRTSGPYNEQFF.

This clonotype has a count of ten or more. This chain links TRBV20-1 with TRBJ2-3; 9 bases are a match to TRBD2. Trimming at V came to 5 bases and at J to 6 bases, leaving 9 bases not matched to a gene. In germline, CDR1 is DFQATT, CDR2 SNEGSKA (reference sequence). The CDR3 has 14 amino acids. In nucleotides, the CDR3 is TGCAGTGCTCCCCTTTTAGCGGGGGTTGATACGCAGTATTTT. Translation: CSAPLLAGVDTQYF.

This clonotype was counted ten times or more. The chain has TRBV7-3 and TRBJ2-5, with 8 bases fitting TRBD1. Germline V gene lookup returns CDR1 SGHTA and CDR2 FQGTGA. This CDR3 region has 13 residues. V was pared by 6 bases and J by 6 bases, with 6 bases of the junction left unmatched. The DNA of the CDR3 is TGTGCCAGCAGTCAAGGACAGGGACAGACCCAGTACTTC. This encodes CASSQGQGQTQYF.

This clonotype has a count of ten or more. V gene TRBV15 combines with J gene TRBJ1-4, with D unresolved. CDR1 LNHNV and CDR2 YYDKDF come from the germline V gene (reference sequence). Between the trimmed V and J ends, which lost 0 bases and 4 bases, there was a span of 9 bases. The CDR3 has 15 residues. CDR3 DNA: TGTGCCACCAGCAGAGATAGGGCGCATAATGAAAAACTGTTTTTT. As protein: CATSRDRAHNEKLFF. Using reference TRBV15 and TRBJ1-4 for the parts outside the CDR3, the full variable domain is DAMVIQNPRYQVTQFGKPVTLSCSQTLNHNVMYWYQQKSSQAPKLLFHYYDKDFNNEADTPDNFQSRRPNTSFCFLDIRSPGLGDTAMYLCATSRDRAHNEKLFFGSGTQLSVL.

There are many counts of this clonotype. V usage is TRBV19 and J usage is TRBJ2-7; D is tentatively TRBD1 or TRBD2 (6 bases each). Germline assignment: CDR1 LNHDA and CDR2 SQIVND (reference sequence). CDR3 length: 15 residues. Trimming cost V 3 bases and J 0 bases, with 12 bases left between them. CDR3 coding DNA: TGTGCCAGTAGTATTTTGGGGGGCCCCTCCTACGAGCAGTACTTC. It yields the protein CASSILGGPSYEQYF.

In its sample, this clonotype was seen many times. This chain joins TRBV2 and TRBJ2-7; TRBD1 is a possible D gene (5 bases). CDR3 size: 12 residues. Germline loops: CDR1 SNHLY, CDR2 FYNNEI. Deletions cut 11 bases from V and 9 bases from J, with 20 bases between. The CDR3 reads CAVGRSKTGQYF. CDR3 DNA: TGTGCCGTGGGGCGTAGTAAAACCGGGCAGTACTTC.

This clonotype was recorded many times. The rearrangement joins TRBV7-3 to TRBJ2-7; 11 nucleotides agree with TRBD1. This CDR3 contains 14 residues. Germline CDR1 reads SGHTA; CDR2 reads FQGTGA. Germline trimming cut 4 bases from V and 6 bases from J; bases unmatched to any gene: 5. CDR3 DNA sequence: TGTGCCAGCAGCTCTTGGGACAGGGGGGTCGAGCAGTACTTC. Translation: CASSSWDRGVEQYF. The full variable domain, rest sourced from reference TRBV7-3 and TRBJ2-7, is GAGVSQTPSNKVTEKGKYVELRCDPISGHTALYWYRQSLGQGPEFLIYFQGTGAADDSGLPNDRFFAVRPEGSVSTLKIQRTERGDSAVYLCASSSWDRGVEQYFGPGTRLTVT.

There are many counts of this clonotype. In DNA, the CDR3 is TGCAGTGCTAGGGCTAAACAGGGTTCGTGGGAGACCCAGTACTTC. The encoded protein is CSARAKQGSWETQYF. The rearrangement joins TRBV20-1 to TRBJ2-5, with a possible D match to TRBD1 (6 bases). This CDR3 comprises 15 residues. Germline V gene data show CDR1 as DFQATT and CDR2 as SNEGSKA (reference sequence). The germline V and J ends were trimmed by 3 bases and 5 bases, with 19 bases remaining between them.

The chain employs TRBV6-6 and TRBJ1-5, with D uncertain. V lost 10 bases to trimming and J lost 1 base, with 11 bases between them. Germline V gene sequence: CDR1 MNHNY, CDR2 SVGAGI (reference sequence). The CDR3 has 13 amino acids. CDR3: CANTTGSNQPQHF. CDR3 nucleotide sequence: TGTGCCAACACTACGGGAAGCAATCAGCCCCAGCATTTT.

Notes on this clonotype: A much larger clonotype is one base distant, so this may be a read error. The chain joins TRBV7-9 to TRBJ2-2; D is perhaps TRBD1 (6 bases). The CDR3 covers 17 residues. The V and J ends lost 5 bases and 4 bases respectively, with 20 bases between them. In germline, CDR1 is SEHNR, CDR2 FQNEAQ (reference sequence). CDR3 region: CASSPGGQSTVTGELFF. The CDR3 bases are TGTGCCAGCAGCCCTGGCGGACAGTCCACCGTCACCGGGGAGCTGTTTTTT.

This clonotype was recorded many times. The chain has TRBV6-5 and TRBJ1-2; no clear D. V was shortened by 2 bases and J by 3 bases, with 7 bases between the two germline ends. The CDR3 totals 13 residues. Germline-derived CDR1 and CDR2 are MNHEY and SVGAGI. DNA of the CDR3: TGTGCCAGCAGTTACAGCCCGGACTATGGCTACACCTTC. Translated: CASSYSPDYGYTF.

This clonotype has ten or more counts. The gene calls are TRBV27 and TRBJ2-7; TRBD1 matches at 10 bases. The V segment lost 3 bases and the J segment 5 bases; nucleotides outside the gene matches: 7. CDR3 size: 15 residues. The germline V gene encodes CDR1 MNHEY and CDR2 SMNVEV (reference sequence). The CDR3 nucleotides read TGTGCCAGCAGTTTCAACCGGGACAGGGGCCACGAGCAGTACTTC. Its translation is CASSFNRDRGHEQYF.

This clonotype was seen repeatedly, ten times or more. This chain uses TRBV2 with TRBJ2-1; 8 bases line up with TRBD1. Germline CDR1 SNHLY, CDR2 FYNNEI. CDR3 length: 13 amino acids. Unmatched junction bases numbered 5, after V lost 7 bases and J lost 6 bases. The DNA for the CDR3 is TGTGCCAGCATGGAGGACAGGGCCAATGAGCAGTTCTTC. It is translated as CASMEDRANEQFF.

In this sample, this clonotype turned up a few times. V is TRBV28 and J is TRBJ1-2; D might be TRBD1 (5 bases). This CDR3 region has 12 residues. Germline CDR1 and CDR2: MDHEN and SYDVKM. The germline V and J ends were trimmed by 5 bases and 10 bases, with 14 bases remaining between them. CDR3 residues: CASSNNSGAYTF. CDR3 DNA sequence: TGTGCCAGCAGTAACAACTCCGGGGCCTACACCTTC.

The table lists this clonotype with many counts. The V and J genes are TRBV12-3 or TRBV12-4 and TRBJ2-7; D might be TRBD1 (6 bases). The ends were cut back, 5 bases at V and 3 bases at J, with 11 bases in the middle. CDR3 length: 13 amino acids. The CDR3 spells CASSPDSFYEQYF. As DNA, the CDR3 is TGTGCCAGCAGTCCGGACAGTTTCTACGAGCAGTACTTC.

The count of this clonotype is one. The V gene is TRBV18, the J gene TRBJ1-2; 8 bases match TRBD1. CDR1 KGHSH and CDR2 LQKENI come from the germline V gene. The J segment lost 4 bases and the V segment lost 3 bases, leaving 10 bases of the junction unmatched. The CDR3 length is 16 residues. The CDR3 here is CASSPGPGQGIYGYTF. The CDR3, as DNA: TGTGCCAGCTCACCGGGCCCCGGACAGGGCATCTATGGCTACACCTTC.

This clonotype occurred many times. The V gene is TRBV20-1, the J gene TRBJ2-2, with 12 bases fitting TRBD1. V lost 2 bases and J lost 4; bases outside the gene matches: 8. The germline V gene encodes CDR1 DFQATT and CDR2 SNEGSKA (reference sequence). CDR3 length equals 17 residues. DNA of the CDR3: TGCAGTGCTAGACCCAGGGACAGGGGGCCGACCACCGGGGAGCTGTTTTTT. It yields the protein CSARPRDRGPTTGELFF.